Included here is one TCR beta chain sequence, with context. Here immunoSEQ multiplex PCR was the method, and the copy in TCRdb shows in-frame clones only, minus some. The sample lists around 150,000 clones, around 84% occurring once. V was pared by 2 bases and J by 2 bases, with 3 bases between. The CDR3 contains 12 residues. Germline CDR1 and CDR2: SGDLS and YYNGEE. This entry belongs to a study of blood T cell repertoires in COVID-19. Looking at the study overall: PBMCs, B-cell-depleted T cells, or T cells provided the cDNA or gDNA that made up the material.

V is TRBV9 and J is TRBJ2-3; D gene ambiguous. The sample was peripheral blood. The sequence came from a man aged 25-45 years with COVID-19, enrolled during active disease. The CDR3 DNA reads as TGTGCCAGCAGCGTTCACACAGATACGCAGTATTTT. It encodes CASSVHTDTQYF. The variable domain in full, completed from reference TRBV9 and TRBJ2-3, reads DSGVTQTPKHLITATGQRVTLRCSPRSGDLSVYWYQQSLDQGLQFLIQYYNGEERAKGNILERFSAQQFPDLHSELNLSSLELGDSALYFCASSVHTDTQYFGPGTRLTVL.